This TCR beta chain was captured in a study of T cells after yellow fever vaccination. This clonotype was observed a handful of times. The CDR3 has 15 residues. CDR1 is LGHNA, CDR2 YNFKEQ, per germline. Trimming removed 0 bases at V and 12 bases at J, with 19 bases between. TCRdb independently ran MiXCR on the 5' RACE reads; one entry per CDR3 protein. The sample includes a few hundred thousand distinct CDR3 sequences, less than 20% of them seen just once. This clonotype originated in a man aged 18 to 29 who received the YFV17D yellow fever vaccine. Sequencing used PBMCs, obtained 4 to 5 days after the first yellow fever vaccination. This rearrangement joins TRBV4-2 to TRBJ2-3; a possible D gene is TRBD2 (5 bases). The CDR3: CASSQDRGLGGSQYF. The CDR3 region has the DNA TGTGCCAGCAGCCAAGATCGAGGACTCGGAGGATCACAGTATTTT.